A single sample is the source of the 24 T cell receptor beta chains below, sequenced in a study of siplizumab effects on memory and regulatory T cells. Profiling relied on immunoSEQ multiplex PCR, and the TCRdb table lists in-frame clones only, not all of them. The sample lists around 110,000 clones, around 94% seen once, with under 2% in the top ten. The material sequenced was non-Treg CD4+ T cells sorted from blood. These receptors were taken from a human donor in good health.

The chain recombines TRBV10-1 with TRBJ2-5; a possible D gene is TRBD2 (6 bases). The length of the CDR3 is 14 residues. The germline V gene encodes CDR1 WNHNN and CDR2 SYGVQD (reference sequence). The V gene lost 5 bases and the J gene lost 4 bases, with 14 bases spanning the gap. CDR3 DNA: TGCGCCAGCAGTCTCTTCACCGGGGGAGAGACCCAGTACTTC. Its translation: CASSLFTGGETQYF.

V usage is TRBV5-1 and J usage is TRBJ1-2, with a possible D match to TRBD1 (6 bases). There are 14 residues in the CDR3. The germline V and J ends were trimmed by 0 bases and 6 bases, with 12 bases remaining between them. Germline values: CDR1 SGHRS, CDR2 YFSETQ. The CDR3 here is CASSLDNRADGYTF. CDR3 sequence (DNA): TGCGCCAGCAGCTTGGACAACAGGGCGGATGGCTACACCTTC.

CDR3 in amino acids: CASSIYPGRAGGFNQPQHF. CDR3 bases: TGTGCCAGTAGCATATACCCTGGGAGGGCAGGGGGCTTCAATCAGCCCCAGCATTTT. J is TRBJ1-5 and V is TRBV19; 8 bases agree with TRBD1. V lost 6 bases and J lost 3; bases outside the gene matches: 19. The CDR3 loop spans 19 amino acids. Germline loops: CDR1 LNHDA, CDR2 SQIVND (reference sequence).

The chain couples TRBV27 to TRBJ2-7; 7 bases fit TRBD2. From germline, CDR1 is MNHEY and CDR2 SMNVEV (reference sequence). Losses at the gene ends were 8 bases for V and 1 base for J; bases not matched to a gene: 11. The CDR3 consists of 15 residues. CDR3 nucleotides: TGTGCCAGCCAACGTGCGGGAGCGGGGTCCTACGAGCAGTACTTC. Translating gives CASQRAGAGSYEQYF.

This clone was seen just once. This chain joins TRBV4-1 and TRBJ2-1; D unclear. The V end lost 1 base, the J end lost 0 bases, and 10 bases lay between the germline ends. The germline V gene has CDR1 MGHRA and CDR2 YSYEKL. There are 16 residues in the CDR3. The DNA of the CDR3 is TGCGCCAGCAGCCAAGGATCCCGGAGCTCCTACAATGAGCAGTTCTTC. This codes for CASSQGSRSSYNEQFF.

This clone came up once. The rearrangement uses TRBV11-2 and TRBJ2-6; D uncertain. This CDR3 is 19 amino acids long. V dropped 0 bases and J dropped 1 base, with 16 bases sitting between them. The germline V gene encodes CDR1 SGHAT and CDR2 FQNNGV. The CDR3 DNA is TGTGCCAGCAGCTTAGATCGGGTTGGGATAAGGTCTGGGGCCAACGTCCTGACTTTC. This gives the protein CASSLDRVGIRSGANVLTF.

CDR3 sequence (DNA): TGTGCCAGCAGCTTAGGCCGGAACTATGGCTACACCTTC. Its translation is CASSLGRNYGYTF. The chain has TRBV7-8 and TRBJ1-2; no definite D call. Germline CDR1 SGHVS, CDR2 FQNEAQ. Trimming removed 1 base at V and 2 bases at J, with 5 bases between. The CDR3 loop spans 13 amino acids.

The V call is TRBV18, the J call TRBJ1-3; 10 bases are shared with TRBD1. Trimming at V came to 3 bases and at J to 0 bases, leaving 2 bases not matched to a gene. The CDR3 sequence is 16 residues long. Germline CDR1 reads KGHSH; CDR2 reads LQKENI. In DNA form, the CDR3 reads TGTGCCAGCTCACCGGGACAGGGGAGCTCTGGAAACACCATATATTTT. Protein sequence: CASSPGQGSSGNTIYF.

The genes are TRBV7-9 and TRBJ2-5, with D uncertain. Per the germline V gene, CDR1 is SEHNR and CDR2 is FQNEAQ (reference sequence). The CDR3 spans 12 residues. The ends were cut back, 2 bases at V and 2 bases at J, with 3 bases in the middle. CDR3 nucleotides: TGTGCCAGCAGCTTACTACAAGAGACCCAGTACTTC. Amino acids: CASSLLQETQYF.

The chain has TRBV29-1 and TRBJ1-5; D gene uncertain. Germline CDR1 and CDR2: SQVTM and ANQGSEA. The CDR3 spans 15 residues. The ends were cut back, 4 bases at V and 4 bases at J, with 17 bases in the middle. Here the CDR3 DNA reads TGCAGCGTTGCGGACGGACTAATAGGGAATCAGCCCCAGCATTTT. Translated, it gives CSVADGLIGNQPQHF.

CDR3 sequence: CASTKRGGPAQYF. In DNA, the CDR3 is TGTGCCAGCACGAAGCGGGGGGGACCAGCCCAGTACTTC. This chain uses TRBV2 with TRBJ2-7; 10 bases are a match to TRBD2. V lost 7 bases and J lost 10; bases outside the gene matches: 10. The CDR3 totals 13 residues. The germline CDR1 and CDR2 sequences are SNHLY and FYNNEI.

V gene TRBV7-9 combines with J gene TRBJ1-1; D ambiguous. This CDR3 comprises 12 residues. V shed 5 bases and J shed 1 base, with 5 bases lying between them. Germline values: CDR1 SEHNR, CDR2 FQNEAQ (reference sequence). The CDR3 region is CASSHRNTEAFF. CDR3 bases: TGTGCCAGCAGCCACAGGAACACTGAAGCTTTCTTT.

The sample holds one count of this clone. The chain's CDR3 is CASSLGVGAFSGANVLTF. CDR3 bases: TGTGCCAGCAGCTTAGGGGTAGGGGCCTTCTCTGGGGCCAACGTCCTGACTTTC. This sequence joins TRBV7-9 and TRBJ2-6; tentative D call: TRBD1 (5 bases). CDR1 and CDR2 from the germline V gene are SEHNR and FQNEAQ (reference sequence). There are 18 residues in the CDR3. Trimming removed 1 base from V and 0 bases from J, with 13 bases in between.

This clone was picked up one time. This sequence joins TRBV19 and TRBJ1-5; D ambiguous. Germline CDR1 is LNHDA and CDR2 is SQIVND (reference sequence). The V end lost 7 bases, the J end lost 4 bases, and 11 bases lay between the germline ends. This CDR3 is 13 amino acids long. CDR3 amino acids: CASTPSVNQPQHF. The CDR3 DNA sequence: TGTGCCAGTACCCCGTCGGTTAATCAGCCCCAGCATTTT.

The sample holds a few counts of this clone. This chain joins TRBV9 and TRBJ2-1, with TRBD2 matching 8 bases. The CDR3 covers 15 residues. Germline V gives CDR1 SGDLS, CDR2 YYNGEE. The junction had 6 bases not matched to a gene; V was cut back by 0 bases and J by 7 bases. The CDR3 DNA reads TGTGCCAGCAGCGTAGACCCGGGAGGGCCGAATGAGCAGTTCTTC. Its protein product is CASSVDPGGPNEQFF.

The V call is TRBV29-1, the J call TRBJ2-7; TRBD1 or TRBD2 may be the D gene (5 bases each). CDR1 SQVTM and CDR2 ANQGSEA come from the germline V gene. This CDR3 has 11 amino acids. The germline V and J ends were trimmed by 6 bases and 5 bases, with 11 bases remaining between them. CDR3 protein: CSVLRGNEQYF. The CDR3 nucleotides read TGCAGCGTCCTGAGGGGTAACGAGCAGTACTTC.

The rearrangement uses TRBV5-1 and TRBJ2-1; 7 bases are a match to TRBD1. The CDR3 sequence is 16 residues long. CDR1 is SGHRS, CDR2 YFSETQ, per germline. After removal of 3 bases from V and 6 bases from J, the junction contained 12 bases not matched to a gene. The CDR3 DNA sequence: TGCGCCAGCAGCTGGGAAACAGGGGAGATCGGCAATGAGCAGTTCTTC. Amino acids: CASSWETGEIGNEQFF.

The rearrangement links TRBV18 to TRBJ1-3; D unclear. V was clipped by 4 bases and J by 0 bases, with 13 bases between them. The CDR3 consists of 16 residues. The germline V gene encodes CDR1 KGHSH and CDR2 LQKENI. CDR3 sequence reads: CASSLGQQTSGNTIYF. The CDR3 DNA reads as TGTGCCAGCTCACTGGGCCAACAGACCTCTGGAAACACCATATATTTT.

The chain recombines TRBV2 with TRBJ1-5; D gene unclear. Trimming stripped 0 bases from V and 7 bases from J, with 10 bases between. The V gene's germline CDR1 is SNHLY and CDR2 FYNNEI. The CDR3 has 14 amino acids. The CDR3 DNA follows: TGTGCCAGCAGTGAAGCCCTGGAGACGCAGCCCCAGCATTTT. Amino acids: CASSEALETQPQHF.

V gene TRBV5-1 combines with J gene TRBJ2-3; D unclear. CDR3 length: 14 residues. The germline CDR1 and CDR2 sequences are SGHRS and YFSETQ. Trimming pared 5 bases from V and 4 bases from J, leaving 14 bases between. The CDR3 loop is CASSMPLTADTQYF. CDR3 coding DNA: TGCGCCAGCAGTATGCCCCTCACTGCAGATACGCAGTATTTT.

The chain joins TRBV4-1 to TRBJ1-5, with D uncertain. The V and J ends lost 3 bases and 4 bases respectively, with 7 bases between them. This CDR3 has 13 residues. Germline V gene lookup returns CDR1 MGHRA and CDR2 YSYEKL. CDR3 in DNA: TGCGCCAGCAGCCACGGGTATAATCAGCCCCAGCATTTT. Protein: CASSHGYNQPQHF.

This chain joins TRBV6-6 and TRBJ1-4, with no clear D. CDR1 and CDR2 from the germline V gene are MNHNY and SVGAGI (reference sequence). Trimming pared 0 bases from V and 7 bases from J, leaving 12 bases between. CDR3 length: 15 residues. CDR3: CASSYSVRLGEKLFF. The CDR3 region has the DNA TGTGCCAGCAGTTACTCGGTCCGGCTCGGTGAAAAACTGTTTTTT.

The chain carries TRBV5-8 and TRBJ2-2, with 7 bases identical to TRBD2. The CDR3 loop spans 15 amino acids. Looked up from germline, CDR1 is SGHTS and CDR2 is YDEGEE. The J segment lost 4 bases and the V segment lost 2 bases, leaving 5 bases of the junction unmatched. As DNA, the CDR3 is TGTGCCAGCAGCTTCCGACTAGCTAGCACCGGGGAGCTGTTTTTT. Translation: CASSFRLASTGELFF.

The rearrangement uses TRBV14 and TRBJ1-1; D is possibly TRBD1 (6 bases). V shed 4 bases and J shed 4 bases, with 16 bases lying between them. The germline V gene has CDR1 SGHDN and CDR2 FVKESK. The CDR3 is 15 residues long. CDR3 region: CASSLSGAKVTEAFF. CDR3 nucleotides: TGTGCCAGCAGCCTTTCAGGGGCCAAGGTCACTGAAGCTTTCTTT.